The table lists the clone carrying this TCR beta chain with many counts. Its target is not known. It was with unique molecular identifiers that the TCRbeta library was prepared. TCRdb processed the PCR reads anew with MiXCR; each CDR3 protein has one entry. Of approximately 300,000 distinct CDR3 sequences in the sample, 11% were seen once. The V gene lost 7 bases and the J gene lost 3 bases, with 16 bases spanning the gap. Germline V lookup: CDR1 MDHEN, CDR2 SYDVKM. The CDR3 has 14 amino acids. The sample is drawn from a study of T-cell reconstitution after alpha-beta-depleted transplantation in children. The study, taken as a whole, reports: Once a year had passed after transplant, T-cell counts and diversity came mostly from newly produced T cells. Reportedly, roughly two months post-transplant, alpha-beta T cells arose from several hundred expanded graft clones.

Here the sequenced sample was peripheral blood, taken 180 days after TCRalphabeta/CD19-depleted stem cell transplant. V is TRBV28 and J is TRBJ2-7; D possibly corresponds to TRBD1 (5 bases). This TCR came from a male patient aged 2-15 years who had a stem cell transplant for chronic granulomatous disease, so the T cells may come from the graft donor. CDR3 sequence reads: CASTPREAHYEQYF. For the CDR3, the DNA is TGTGCCAGCACACCCAGGGAAGCTCACTACGAGCAGTACTTC.